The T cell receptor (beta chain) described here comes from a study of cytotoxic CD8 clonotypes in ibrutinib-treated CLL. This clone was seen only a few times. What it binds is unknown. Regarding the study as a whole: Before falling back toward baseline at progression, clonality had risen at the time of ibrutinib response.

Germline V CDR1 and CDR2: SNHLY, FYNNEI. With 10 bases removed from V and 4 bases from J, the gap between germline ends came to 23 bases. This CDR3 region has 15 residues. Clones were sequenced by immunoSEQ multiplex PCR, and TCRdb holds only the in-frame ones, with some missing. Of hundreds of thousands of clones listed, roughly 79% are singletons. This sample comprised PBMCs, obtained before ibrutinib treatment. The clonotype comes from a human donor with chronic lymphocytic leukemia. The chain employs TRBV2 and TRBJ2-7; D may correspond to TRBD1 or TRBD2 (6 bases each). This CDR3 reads CAIKMPGASGYEQYF. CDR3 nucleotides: TGTGCCATCAAGATGCCGGGGGCATCAGGGTACGAGCAGTACTTC.